This entry features one T cell receptor beta chain sequence. The table lists this clone with a few counts. Its antigen remains unidentified. Base-call qualities are not available, and no considerably larger clone is one nucleotide away. The germline V gene encodes CDR1 SGHTA and CDR2 FQGNSA. The CDR3, from cysteine to phenylalanine, totals 15 residues. Kept here is only the CDR3 DNA, which spans 45 bases and is read in frame from base 1. The V and J ends are trimmed by 5 bases and 2 bases, leaving 13 bases between them. The cohort comprised several hundred healthy bone marrow donors. All cohort members were sampled while nominally healthy, although unrecorded immune exposures were likely present. CMV serostatus was recorded as positive for almost 300 and negative for about 55% of the roughly 670 cohort members, whereas no CMV serostatus was recorded for the donor in question. Each donor provided a peripheral blood sample, and peripheral blood mononuclear cells were used for TCR beta sequencing. The Qiagen DNeasy Blood Extraction Kit was used to extract genomic DNA from the blood cell samples.

This sample is part of a study of cytomegalovirus exposure and HLA in healthy donors (dated by TCRdb to 2015 to 2018). General notes on the study: In an earlier analysis of around 540 of the donors, 276 Gb of sequence data and 117 million unique TCR beta sequences from about 179 million T cells were reported. The later analysis used no new phenotypic data to find candidate immune exposures, relying instead on TCR beta sequences and their occurrence across donors. To decide whether each TCR beta V gene segment behaved as functional or pseudogenic, an earlier analysis of approximately 590 of the donors relied on high-throughput TCR beta sequencing. Along with the roughly 670-subject first cohort, a separate validation cohort of over a hundred different subjects was used. Donor age, sex, ethnicity and CMV serostatus were collected together with the repertoire data. The study profiled the T cell repertoires of hundreds of subjects by immunosequencing and related them to cytomegalovirus serostatus. About five DR-DQ haplotypes were treated as single units for association and clustering because of strong linkage in the cohort. Every discovery cohort repertoire had been produced on one sequencing platform. Approximately 300 gigabases of sequencing data and around 90 million unique TCR sequences made up an early release that covered about 640 HLA-typed donors. Among the roughly 390 genotyped donors, approximately 81% belonged to the genetic ancestry cluster associated with self-reported Caucasian donors. The aim of the study was to test whether cataloging public T cell receptors could identify signatures of past pathogen exposure. Across approximately 400 genotyped donors of the cohort, an average of approximately 240,000 unique TCR beta nucleotide sequences per donor were sequenced, and roughly 20% of those sequences were non-productive. HLA typing covered class I and class II loci at four-digit resolution. To study patterns of TCR occurrence, a later analysis re-analyzed previously published TCR beta repertoires from 666 donors and added high-resolution HLA genotyping. In a later genetic analysis, genome-wide SNP genotypes for about 55% of the roughly 670 donors were used, and that subset was treated as a discovery cohort. To predict cytomegalovirus infection status, the study combined high-throughput TCR immunosequencing, statistical association of individual TCRs with disease status, and machine learning. The number of typed donors differed by locus: about 620-640 for A, B, C, DRB1 and DQB1; 500 to 550 for DQA1; 606 for DPA1; and roughly 450 for DPB1. Overall study results and their limits: In this cohort, only TCR beta chains were sequenced, and detectable features were limited by the absence of alpha or paired-chain data. The study gave a list of about 170 TCR beta chains associated with cytomegalovirus. A later analysis reported that several top co-occurrence clusters appeared linked to parvovirus B19, influenza, CMV and Epstein-Barr virus. In a later analysis, most CMV-associated TCR beta chains were found to appear HLA-restricted, with HLA associations seemingly driven largely by CMV exposure. Most TCR sequences were observed very rarely across donors, whereas some public TCRs were present in many individuals. Correlated functional status among segregating V segments might be attributable to linkage disequilibrium, but an unknown experimental factor could not be ruled out. In a later analysis, HLA-associated TCR beta chains showed more clonal expansion and lower generation probabilities than non-associated chains that were equally common. An association between a missense DCLRE1C variant and V-gene and J-gene trimming of TCR beta chains was found in a later genetic analysis and replicated in an independent cohort. CMV serostatus was the only immune exposure information available for the cohort. The authors suggested that the approach could potentially be generalized to other disease states and immunological phenotypes. Because HLA typing was unavailable for some donors at each locus, only the typed subset was used in association tests. An earlier analysis of approximately 530 of the donors showed that most TCR beta V segments appeared in productive rearrangements either about 87% or about 30% of the time, which broadly matched IMGT annotations. Because counts were too low, some 16 rarely observed V segments, including chromosome 9 orphons, were excluded from the earlier analysis of 587 of the donors. When HLA alleles, especially DR and DQ, strongly co-occurred, TCR associations were difficult to assign to individual alleles. Sequencing depth was assumed to be roughly uniform across donors in the presence/absence analyses, though that assumption may not hold. In vitro tests confirmed that three of the cytomegalovirus-associated TCR beta chains recognize cytomegalovirus antigens. The classifier was reported to diagnose cytomegalovirus status with high specificity and sensitivity in both the original cohort and the validation cohort. The sequencing pipeline was judged likely to have produced a cluster of highly shared sequence variants as a technical artifact. Specific HLA alleles were associated with about 17,000 TCR beta sequences at a false discovery rate of 0.05 in a later analysis. Some IMGT-functional V segments, including TRBV6-2 and TRBV6-3, could not be distinguished by the 87-base-pair reads and were therefore excluded. A later genetic analysis reported fewer N-insertions in productive TCRs among donors in an Asian-associated ancestry cluster than the roughly 650-donor mean. A further reported finding was that TCR beta sequences accurately predicted the HLA-A and HLA-B alleles for most subjects in the first cohort. A later analysis found that TCR association rates varied across HLA loci, with DRB1 alleles showing the most associated TCRs and HLA-C alleles the fewest.

The method behind the library was the immunoSEQ multiplex PCR assay. A mixture of 60 forward primers for TCR Vbeta segments and 13 reverse primers for TCR Jbeta segments was used in the multiplex PCR. A multiplex PCR assay on genomic DNA amplified the CDR3 region of rearranged TCR beta genes. The amplified TCR beta libraries were sequenced on the Illumina HiSeq System as 87-base-pair reads. The published analysis was carried out like this. A later analysis counted approximately 76 million unique TCR beta chains across the approximately 700 repertoires, and approximately 11 million of these chains were shared by at least two donors. Raw reads were error-corrected and collapsed into unique sequences with a nearest-neighbor algorithm that merged closely related sequences to remove PCR and sequencing errors. V, D and J gene segments were assigned by aligning CDR3 sequences to IMGT reference sequences. Each retained sequence needed at least a six-nucleotide match to both a V gene segment and a J gene segment. Rearrangements were classified as productive when the CDR3 lacked stop codons and remained in frame with V and J, and all other rearrangements were classified as non-productive. Following IMGT convention, CDR3 was defined as the stretch from the second conserved V-encoded cysteine to the conserved J-encoded phenylalanine. The earlier analysis of 500 to 650 of the donors excluded any sequence lacking an unambiguous match to a single V gene segment. In an earlier analysis of 450 to 750 of the donors, a V segment was called functional when productive rearrangements were above 56.7%, and segregating when the standard deviation between donors exceeded 5%. To diagnose cytomegalovirus status from the catalog of TCR beta chain sequences, a statistical classification framework was built. In a later analysis, TCR nucleotide sequences were compared against IMGT/GENE-DB human TR gene sequences so that V and J genes could be assigned. In a later analysis, CDR3 sequences and most-parsimonious VDJ recombination scenarios were assigned using the TCRdist pipeline. In a later analysis, each TCR beta chain was defined by its CDR3 amino acid sequence together with its V-gene family, and reads lacking a unique V-gene family were excluded. To address suspected cross-contamination and a sequencing artifact, a later analysis removed roughly 640 highly shared, low-generation-probability nucleotide sequences. In a later analysis, a clonal expansion index was calculated for each public chain from normalized within-repertoire ranks of inferred template counts. In a later analysis, generation probabilities were computed with a VDJ recombination model fitted to out-of-frame rearrangements, and the resulting probabilities were checked against IGoR. Hypergeometric tests were used in a later analysis to score TCR-TCR, TCR-HLA and TCR-CMV co-occurrence, with a repertoire-size bias correction applied to the TCR pairs. A later analysis estimated false discovery rates by permuting HLA or CMV assignments 20 times. A later analysis grouped co-occurring TCRs with DBSCAN, adding TCRdist sequence similarity when clustering within HLA-allele-positive subsets. Repertoires with fewer than 30,000 or more than 120,000 public chains were left out of co-occurrence clustering, as were four to six repertoires with anomalous nucleotide sharing. Here the immuneACCESS table is served through TCRdb, limited to in-frame sequences with V and J called. Missing clones are a known gap in these copies; in checked studies unresolved V genes cover under half, and the rest lacks a known reason. V and J calls plus clone size are reproduced from that table; the DNA served to infer D and trimming. This sample has 35,000 to 45,000 clones in its table, and about 50% of those were observed once. The top ten clonotypes cover around an eighth of the sample.

This chain joins TRBV7-2 to TRBJ1-5; 6 matching bases give a weak D call of TRBD1. Sequenced sample: PBMCs. The sequence derives from a human donor in good health. The nucleotide sequence reads as follows: TGTGCCAGCAGCCTACAGGGAATTGGCAATCAGCCCCAGCATTTT. This gives the protein CASSLQGIGNQPQHF.